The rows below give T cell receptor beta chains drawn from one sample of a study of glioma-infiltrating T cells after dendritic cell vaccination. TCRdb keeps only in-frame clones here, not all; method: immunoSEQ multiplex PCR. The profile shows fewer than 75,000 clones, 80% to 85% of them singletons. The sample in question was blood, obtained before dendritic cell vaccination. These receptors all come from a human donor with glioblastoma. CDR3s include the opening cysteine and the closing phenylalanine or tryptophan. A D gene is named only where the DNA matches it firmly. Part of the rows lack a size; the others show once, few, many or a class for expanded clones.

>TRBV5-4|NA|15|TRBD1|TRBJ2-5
TGTGCCAGCAGCAGAGGACAGGACCGCCAAGAGACCCAGTACTTC
CASSRGQDRQETQYF
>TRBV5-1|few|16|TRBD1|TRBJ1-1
TGCGCCAGCAGCTTGGATTCCGGGACAGGCGTGCTGAGCGCTTTCTTT
CASSLDSGTGVLSAFF
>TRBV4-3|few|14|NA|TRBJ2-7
TGCGCCAGCAGCCAAGATGAGGGCCCCTACGAGCAGTACTTC
CASSQDEGPYEQYF
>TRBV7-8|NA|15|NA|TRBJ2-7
TGTGCCAGCAGCCTTGGAAACGGACAGAGCTACGAGCAGTACTTC
CASSLGNGQSYEQYF
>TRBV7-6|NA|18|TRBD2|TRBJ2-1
TGTGCCAGCAGCTTAGGTGGGGGATTTAGCGGGGGGAACAATGAGCAGTTCTTC
CASSLGGGFSGGNNEQFF
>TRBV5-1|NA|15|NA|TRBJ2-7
TGCGCCAGCGGCCTTTCAGGGGCCCCCGTCTACGAGCAGTACTTC
CASGLSGAPVYEQYF
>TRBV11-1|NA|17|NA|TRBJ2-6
TGTGCCAGCAGCTTAAACTCTGCAGGCTCTGGGGCCAACGTCCTGACTTTC
CASSLNSAGSGANVLTF
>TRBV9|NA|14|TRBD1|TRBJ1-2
TGTGCCAGCAGCCCCTCACAGGGGAACTATGGCTACACCTTC
CASSPSQGNYGYTF
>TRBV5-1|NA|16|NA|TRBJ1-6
TGCGCCAGCAGCTTGACAGGCTTGACCCAAAATTCACCCCTCCACTTT
CASSLTGLTQNSPLHF
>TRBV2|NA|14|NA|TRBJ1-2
TGTGCCAGCAGTGAGAACAGGGAAAGCTATGGCTACACCTTC
CASSENRESYGYTF
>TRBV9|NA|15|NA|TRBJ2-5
TGTGCCAGCAGCCCCAAGGTAGGGGCCCAAGAGACCCAGTACTTC
CASSPKVGAQETQYF
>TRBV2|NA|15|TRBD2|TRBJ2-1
TGTGCCAGCAGTGTTAGGACTAGCGTTTACAATGAGCAGTTCTTC
CASSVRTSVYNEQFF
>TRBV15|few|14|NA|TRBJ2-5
TGTGCCACCAGCTCCCCCACAGCCGGAGAGACCCAGTACTTC
CATSSPTAGETQYF
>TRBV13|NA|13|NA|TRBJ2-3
TGTGCCAGCAGCTTCGACAGGCATGAGGGGCAGTATTTT
CASSFDRHEGQYF
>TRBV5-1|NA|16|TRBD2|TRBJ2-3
TGCGCCAGCAGCTTGTGGAGCGGGGGAAGCACAGATACGCAGTATTTT
CASSLWSGGSTDTQYF
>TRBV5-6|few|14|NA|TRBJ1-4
TGTGCCAGCAGCTTGTTTTTGATTGGCGAAAAACTGTTTTTT
CASSLFLIGEKLFF
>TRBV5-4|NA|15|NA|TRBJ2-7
TGTGCCAGCAGCCCGCCCTGGGGGGATTCCTACGAGCAGTACTTC
CASSPPWGDSYEQYF
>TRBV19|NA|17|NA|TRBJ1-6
TGTGCCAGTAGTCCGCGTACAGGGATCTCCTATAATTCACCCCTCCACTTT
CASSPRTGISYNSPLHF
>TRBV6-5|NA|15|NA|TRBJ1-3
TGTGCCAGCAGTTACTCGGGGGCGTCTGGAAACACCATATATTTT
CASSYSGASGNTIYF
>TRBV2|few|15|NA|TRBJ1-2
TGTGCCAGCGCCAGGAAAGACAGAGATGACTATGGCTACACCTTC
CASARKDRDDYGYTF
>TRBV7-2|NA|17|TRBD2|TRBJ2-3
TGTGCCAGCAGCCTGGGGACTAGCAACCCGAGCACAGATACGCAGTATTTT
CASSLGTSNPSTDTQYF
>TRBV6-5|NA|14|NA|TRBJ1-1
TGTGCCAGCAGTTATGACTCCGAGAACACTGAAGCTTTCTTT
CASSYDSENTEAFF
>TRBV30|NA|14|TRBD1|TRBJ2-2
TGTGCCTGGAGTAGGACAGGATTCACCGGGGAGCTGTTTTTT
CAWSRTGFTGELFF
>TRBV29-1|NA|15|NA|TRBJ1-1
TGCAGCGTTGAAGCATTGAGGGCTCGGGGATCTGAAGCTTTCTTT
CSVEALRARGSEAFF
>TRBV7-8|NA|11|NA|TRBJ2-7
TGTGCCAGCAGCCCTTACAACGAGCAGTACTTC
CASSPYNEQYF
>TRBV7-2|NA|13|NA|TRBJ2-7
TGTGCCAGCAGCTTAGTGTCGGGGGACGAGCAGTACTTC
CASSLVSGDEQYF